The present entry profiles one TCR beta chain with its context. Its antigen is unidentified. The sample belongs to a study of cytomegalovirus exposure and HLA in healthy donors. The CDR3 is 16 amino acids. The germline CDR1 and CDR2 sequences are SGHTS and YDEGEE. Trimming cost V 3 bases and J 3 bases; bases outside gene matches: 8. Researchers ran the PCR with 60 Vbeta and 13 Jbeta primers. Clones were read by immunoSEQ multiplex PCR, and TCRdb kept only the in-frame ones, dropping some. The data include some 130,000 clones; the top ten clones carry roughly 1.6%. Regarding the study as a whole: With later analysis, a missense DCLRE1C variant became linked to TCR beta V- and J-gene trimming. In an earlier analysis, about 87% or about 30%: the productive usage of most TCR beta V segments.

The J gene is TRBJ2-2, the V gene TRBV5-8; 7 nucleotides agree with TRBD1. The sequenced sample consisted of PBMCs. This clonotype originated in a woman aged 35 to 49 in good health and CMV-seronegative. CDR3 amino acids: CASSSPRGLDTGELFF. The DNA of the CDR3 is TGTGCCAGCAGCTCACCTAGGGGGCTGGACACCGGGGAGCTGTTTTTT.